This T cell receptor (beta chain) came from a study of shared clonotypes between healthy human individuals. Findings and caveats of the study: As a rule, naive subsets had a larger estimated richness than memory subsets.

In germline, CDR1 is SEHNR, CDR2 FQNEAQ (reference sequence). V was cut by 1 base and J by 2 bases, with 18 bases left in between. The CDR3 sequence is 17 residues long. In the CD4+ fraction, cells were divided into CD45RA+ naive and CD45RA-negative memory subsets. The assay used deep level. This table comes from immunoSEQ multiplex PCR, and its TCRdb copy is limited to in-frame clones, with some not included. The sample carries about a million clones, more than 75% recorded once. A remark on this clone: Its specificity is unknown.

This receptor was identified in a man younger than 35 in good health. The chain combines TRBV7-9 with TRBJ2-7, with D perhaps assigned TRBD1 or TRBD2 (6 bases each). The source material was memory CD4+ T cells sorted from blood. Subset defined: CD45RA-negative fraction. As DNA, the CDR3 is TGTGCCAGCAGCTTAGGGGGGGCGGGCATGAACCCCTACGAGCAGTACTTC. It codes for CASSLGGAGMNPYEQYF.